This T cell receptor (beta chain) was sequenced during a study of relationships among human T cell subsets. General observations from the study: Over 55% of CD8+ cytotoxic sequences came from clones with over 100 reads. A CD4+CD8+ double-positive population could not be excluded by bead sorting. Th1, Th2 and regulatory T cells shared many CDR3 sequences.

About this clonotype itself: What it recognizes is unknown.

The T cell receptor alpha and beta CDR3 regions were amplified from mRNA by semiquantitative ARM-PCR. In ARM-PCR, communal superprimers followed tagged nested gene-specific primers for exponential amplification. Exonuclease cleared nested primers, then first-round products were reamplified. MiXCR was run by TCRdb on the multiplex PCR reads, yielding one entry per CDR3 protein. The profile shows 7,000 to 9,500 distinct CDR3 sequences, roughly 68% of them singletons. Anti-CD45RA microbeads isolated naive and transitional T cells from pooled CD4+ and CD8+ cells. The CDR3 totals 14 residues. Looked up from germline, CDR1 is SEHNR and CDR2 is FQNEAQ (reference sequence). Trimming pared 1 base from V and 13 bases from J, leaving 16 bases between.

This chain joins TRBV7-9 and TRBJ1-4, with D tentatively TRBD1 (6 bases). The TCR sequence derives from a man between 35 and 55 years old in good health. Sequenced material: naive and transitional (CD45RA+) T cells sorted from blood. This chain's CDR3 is CASSLEGFTGRLFF. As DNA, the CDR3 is TGTGCCAGCAGCTTAGAGGGCTTTACAGGGCGACTGTTTTTT.